The 8 T cell receptor beta chains given below trace back to one sample, sequenced in a study of blood T cell repertoires in COVID-19 (dated by TCRdb to 2019 to 2021). The library was generated by the immunoSEQ multiplex PCR assay. TCRdb mirrors the immuneACCESS table, restricted to in-frame sequences. Some clones are absent from its copies; in checked studies, under half trace to an unresolved V gene, and the reason for the others is unknown. Counted in this sample were about 100,000 clones; around 88% of them appeared once. Clones ranked in the top ten supply under 2% of the sample. Sequencing was carried out using peripheral blood. Receptors originate from an older man with acute or convalescent COVID-19.

The chain joins TRBV19 to TRBJ2-1; 8 nucleotides match TRBD2. Germline CDR1 and CDR2: LNHDA and SQIVND (reference sequence). Trimming took 3 bases from V and 0 from J; bases not matched to a gene: 1. The length of the CDR3 is 15 residues. CDR3 sequence: CASSISGNSYNEQFF. The CDR3 DNA is TGTGCCAGTAGTATTAGCGGGAACTCCTACAATGAGCAGTTCTTC.

The rearrangement links TRBV19 to TRBJ2-1; D may be TRBD2 (7 bases). Germline CDR1 is LNHDA and CDR2 is SQIVND (reference sequence). The CDR3 length is 15 residues. V was trimmed by 3 bases and J by 7 bases, leaving 16 bases between them. For the CDR3, the DNA is TGTGCCAGTAGTATTTCCGGGAGGAGGGGGAATGAGCAGTTCTTC. Translated: CASSISGRRGNEQFF.

The CDR3 DNA sequence: TGTGCCAGTAGCGGTATTAGGGGGGGAACTGAAGCTTTCTTT. Residues: CASSGIRGGTEAFF. The genes are TRBV19 and TRBJ1-1, with D possibly matching TRBD1 (6 bases). Trimming stripped 6 bases from V and 5 bases from J, with 16 bases between. Germline values: CDR1 LNHDA, CDR2 SQIVND (reference sequence). The CDR3 runs 14 residues.

The rearrangement links TRBV25-1 to TRBJ2-7, with 10 bases lining up with TRBD1. Germline V lookup: CDR1 MGHDK, CDR2 SYGVNS. Trimming cost V 0 bases and J 1 base; bases outside gene matches: 3. The CDR3 consists of 16 residues. The CDR3 reads CASSEYPGQGSYEQYF. CDR3 DNA: TGTGCCAGCAGTGAATATCCGGGACAGGGGTCCTACGAGCAGTACTTC.

The chain joins TRBV28 to TRBJ2-7; tentative D call: TRBD1 (6 bases). CDR1 MDHEN and CDR2 SYDVKM come from the germline V gene. V lost 2 bases to trimming and J lost 5 bases, with 13 bases between them. CDR3 length: 14 residues. The CDR3 reads CASSLGRGRDEQYF. The CDR3 region has the DNA TGTGCCAGCAGTTTAGGCAGGGGTAGGGACGAGCAGTACTTC.

J is TRBJ1-4 and V is TRBV5-6, with D possibly matching TRBD1 (6 bases). The germline V and J ends were trimmed by 0 bases and 7 bases, with 13 bases remaining between them. Germline V CDR1 and CDR2: SGHDT, YYEEEE. CDR3 length equals 15 residues. CDR3 in DNA: TGTGCCAGCAGCTTGGACAGGGAAGGCGGTGAAAAACTGTTTTTT. Its translation is CASSLDREGGEKLFF.

The CDR3 loop is CASSFRTEDEKLFF. Written as DNA, the CDR3 is TGTGCCAGCAGTTTCCGGACGGAGGATGAAAAACTGTTTTTT. This chain uses TRBV6-5 with TRBJ1-4; D gene uncertain. V was pared by 4 bases and J by 6 bases, with 12 bases between. Germline loops: CDR1 MNHEY, CDR2 SVGAGI. This CDR3 is 14 amino acids long.

The V and J genes are TRBV19 and TRBJ2-7; TRBD2 might be the D (5 bases). The CDR3 length is 14 residues. Trimming stripped 5 bases from V and 3 bases from J, with 14 bases between. CDR1 LNHDA and CDR2 SQIVND come from the germline V gene (reference sequence). The chain's CDR3 is CASSHGSAGYEQYF. In DNA form, the CDR3 reads TGTGCCAGTAGTCACGGTAGCGCCGGCTACGAGCAGTACTTC. Variable domain in full (rest from reference TRBV19 and TRBJ2-7): DGGITQSPKYLFRKEGQNVTLSCEQNLNHDAMYWYRQDPGQGLRLIYYSQIVNDFQKGDIAEGYSVSREKKESFPLTVTSAQKNPTAFYLCASSHGSAGYEQYFGPGTRLTVT.